These T cell receptor beta chains were read from a single sample in a study of vaccination and CD4 T cells after COVID-19. Which antigens these TCRs recognize remains unknown. Each CDR3 protein gets one entry after TCRdb re-called the PCR reads with MiXCR. The sample carries some 16,000 distinct CDR3 sequences, roughly 47% recorded once. Specimen: CD4+ T cells from blood, cultured in vitro. The receptors originated from a human donor who had recovered from COVID-19. Both conserved end residues are part of each CDR3. Fields, in order: clone size, D gene, V gene, J gene, CDR3 DNA, CDR3 protein. D genes are given only for firm matches. Clone size is stated in some rows and not others, as once, few, many or a class when expanded.

.	TRBD2	TRBV2	TRBJ2-3	TGTGCCAGCAGTGAGAGGCTAGCGGACACAGATACGCAGTATTTT	CASSERLADTDTQYF
few	.	TRBV7-2	TRBJ1-2	TGTGCCAGCAGCTTAGTTTTCGGCGGGAACTATGGCTACACCTTC	CASSLVFGGNYGYTF
.	.	TRBV9	TRBJ2-3	TGTGCCAGCAGCGTCGTTTCCCGACTAGGCGATACGCAGTATTTT	CASSVVSRLGDTQYF
.	TRBD2	TRBV7-9	TRBJ2-1	TGTGCCAGCAGCTTATTTCACGTCGGGACTAGCGGAGGTAATGAGCAGTTCTTC	CASSLFHVGTSGGNEQFF
.	.	TRBV20-1	TRBJ2-5	TGCAGTGCTACAAGCCCCCCGACTGGGGAGACCCAGTACTTC	CSATSPPTGETQYF
few	TRBD1	TRBV20-1	TRBJ1-5	TGCAGTGCTATAGGGACAGGGGTTAGCAATCAGCCCCAGCATTTT	CSAIGTGVSNQPQHF
.	TRBD2	TRBV6-4	TRBJ2-2	TGTGCCAGCAGTGACTCGACTAGCGGGGACACCGGGGAGCTGTTTTTT	CASSDSTSGDTGELFF
few	.	TRBV24-1	TRBJ2-2	TGTGCCACCAGTGATTCTCTCCGGGGAAGAGCCGGGGAGCTGTTTTTT	CATSDSLRGRAGELFF
.	.	TRBV28	TRBJ2-3	TGTGCCAGCAGTTTTGAGGGAGATACGCAGTATTTT	CASSFEGDTQYF
.	TRBD1	TRBV27	TRBJ1-5	TGTGCCAGCAGCCGACAGGGGGTCAATCAGCCCCAGCATTTT	CASSRQGVNQPQHF
.	.	TRBV7-2	TRBJ2-7	TGTGCCAGCAGCCCGAGCGGGCTCAGCTCCTACGAGCAGTACTTC	CASSPSGLSSYEQYF
.	.	TRBV30	TRBJ1-2	TGTGCCTGGAGCCGTAGACATAACTATGGCTACACCTTC	CAWSRRHNYGYTF
.	TRBD1	TRBV11-2	TRBJ1-1	TGTGCCAGCAGCGTGGACAGGACTGAAGCTTTCTTT	CASSVDRTEAFF
few	TRBD2	TRBV10-3	TRBJ2-2	TGTGCCATTGGGACTAGCGGGAGTGGCGGGGAGCTGTTTTTT	CAIGTSGSGGELFF
.	.	TRBV20-1	TRBJ1-1	TGCAGTGCTCTCGGTCAGGGGAGTCCCGCTGAAGCTTTCTTT	CSALGQGSPAEAFF
.	TRBD2	TRBV30	TRBJ2-3	TGTGCCTGGAGCCATCTAGCGGGAGATACGCAGTATTTT	CAWSHLAGDTQYF
.	TRBD1	TRBV20-1	TRBJ1-5	TGCAGTGCTATAGACAGGGTGGGCAATCAGCCCCAGCATTTT	CSAIDRVGNQPQHF
.	TRBD1	TRBV12-3/TRBV12-4	TRBJ2-3	TGTGCCAGCATGCAGTATAGGGGGCTTGGAGATACGCAGTATTTT	CASMQYRGLGDTQYF
few	.	TRBV19	TRBJ1-2	TGTGCCAGTAGCGGGGATGGATGGTCCTATGGCTACACCTTC	CASSGDGWSYGYTF
few	.	TRBV6-1	TRBJ1-5	TGTGCCAGCACCTCCTCGGTTTATCAGCCCCAGCATTTT	CASTSSVYQPQHF
few	.	TRBV20-1	TRBJ2-6	TGCAGTGCTAGCCGGAACAGCGCTGGGGCCAACGTCCTGACTTTC	CSASRNSAGANVLTF
.	TRBD1	TRBV20-1	TRBJ1-2	TGCAGTGCTAGAGCCTTGACCGGGACAGGGAACTATGGCTACACCTTC	CSARALTGTGNYGYTF
few	TRBD1	TRBV27	TRBJ2-7	TGTGCCAGCAGTCCACAGGGGTACTACGAGCAGTACTTC	CASSPQGYYEQYF
.	.	TRBV7-2	TRBJ2-7	TGTGCCAGCAGCTTAGTGTTCAGGGATTACGAGCAGTACTTC	CASSLVFRDYEQYF
.	.	TRBV5-6	TRBJ1-5	TGTGCCAGCAGCAAAAACAGGTTAAGCAATCAGCCCCAGCATTTT	CASSKNRLSNQPQHF
.	.	TRBV15	TRBJ2-7	TGTGCCACCAGCAGAGGGACGGGTTACGAGCAGTACTTC	CATSRGTGYEQYF
.	.	TRBV28	TRBJ2-2	TGTGCCAGCGCCCGGACCCTCGGTGGTTACACCGGGGAGCTGTTTTTT	CASARTLGGYTGELFF
.	TRBD2	TRBV30	TRBJ2-7	TGTGCCTGGGCGGTGGCAGCGGGAGCGTACGAGCAGTACTTC	CAWAVAAGAYEQYF